The source of this T cell receptor (beta chain) is a study of blood T cell repertoires in COVID-19. V lost 5 bases to trimming and J lost 11 bases, with 15 bases between them. In germline, CDR1 is SEHNR, CDR2 FQNEAQ (reference sequence). This CDR3 has 12 residues. Assay: immunoSEQ multiplex PCR; the TCRdb copy retains only in-frame clones and omits some. The repertoire consists of around 280,000 clones, with roughly 87% occurring once and the leading ten covering about 6.1%. This receptor was obtained from a woman in her forties who had recovered from COVID-19. Sequenced material: PBMCs or T cells enriched from blood (not recorded which). V and J are TRBV7-9 and TRBJ1-2; maybe TRBD1 (5 bases). The CDR3 sequence is CASSLTTARYTF. The CDR3 DNA reads TGTGCCAGCAGCCTGACGACAGCAAGATACACCTTC.